These 27 T cell receptor beta chains were all obtained from the same sample, sequenced in a study of cytomegalovirus exposure and HLA in healthy donors. The PCR ran on 60 Vbeta and 13 Jbeta primers. The protocol was immunoSEQ multiplex PCR, while the TCRdb copy is restricted to in-frame clones and leaves out a portion. The sample carries around 90,000 clones, approximately 77% recorded once. Material for sequencing was PBMCs. The receptor source for this set is a human donor in good health.

For this clone: The sample contains more than one DNA sequence encoding this CDR3. The chain uses TRBV5-4 and TRBJ2-7, with 10 bases fitting TRBD1. Germline trimming cut 4 bases from V and 1 base from J; bases unmatched to any gene: 5. This CDR3 region has 15 residues. Germline-derived CDR1 and CDR2 are SGHNT and YYREEE (reference sequence). CDR3 loop: CASSLPGQGSYEQYF. In DNA, the CDR3 is TGTGCCAGCAGCCTTCCGGGACAGGGGTCCTACGAGCAGTACTTC. Looking up the rest from reference TRBV5-4 and TRBJ2-7 gives the full variable domain: ETGVTQSPTHLIKTRGQQVTLRCSSQSGHNTVSWYQQALGQGPQFIFQYYREEENGRGNFPPRFSGLQFPNYSSELNVNALELDDSALYLCASSLPGQGSYEQYFGPGTRLTVT.

V and J are TRBV29-1 and TRBJ2-1, with 10 bases matching TRBD2. This CDR3 spans 15 amino acids. V was clipped by 1 base and J by 4 bases; unmatched bases: 4. The germline V gene encodes CDR1 SQVTM and CDR2 ANQGSEA. DNA for the CDR3: TGCAGCGTTGAAGGGACTAGCGGATCATACAATGAGCAGTTCTTC. Encoded protein: CSVEGTSGSYNEQFF.

This clone was seen a handful of times. The rearrangement uses TRBV6-5 and TRBJ1-1; 7 bases match TRBD1. This CDR3 contains 16 residues. V trimming: 2 bases; J trimming: 0 bases; junction bases outside the gene matches: 6. Germline CDR1 reads MNHEY; CDR2 reads SVGAGI. For the CDR3, the DNA is TGTGCCAGCAGTTACCGCCCGACAGGGATGAACACTGAAGCTTTCTTT. It encodes CASSYRPTGMNTEAFF.

The chain uses TRBV5-4 and TRBJ2-7, with TRBD2 matching 9 bases. This CDR3 contains 15 residues. J gave up 7 bases and V 2 bases, and 10 bases lay outside the gene matches. CDR1 SGHNT and CDR2 YYREEE come from the germline V gene (reference sequence). CDR3 coding DNA: TGTGCCAGCAGCTTATCTTCTAGCGGGATAGGGGAGCAGTACTTC. Amino acid sequence: CASSLSSSGIGEQYF. Using reference TRBV5-4 and TRBJ2-7 for the parts outside the CDR3, the full variable domain is ETGVTQSPTHLIKTRGQQVTLRCSSQSGHNTVSWYQQALGQGPQFIFQYYREEENGRGNFPPRFSGLQFPNYSSELNVNALELDDSALYLCASSLSSSGIGEQYFGPGTRLTVT.

Points on this clone: The junction departs from the called germline gene at one end, perhaps through a read error. V gene TRBV7-9 combines with J gene TRBJ2-7; possibly TRBD1 for D (5 bases). The CDR3 is 12 amino acids. Germline lookup yields CDR1 SEHNR and CDR2 FQNEAQ (reference sequence). The CDR3 here is CSSSKDTYEQYF. The CDR3 region has the DNA TGTTCCAGCAGCAAGGACACCTACGAGCAGTACTTC.

The V call is TRBV7-9, the J call TRBJ1-2; D unresolved. The V end was cut by 5 bases, the J end by 7 bases, with 11 bases between. The CDR3 covers 12 residues. CDR1 and CDR2 (germline): SEHNR, FQNEAQ (reference sequence). The CDR3 DNA sequence: TGTGCCAGCAGCCCGGGGTTGTTTGGCTACACCTTC. Translation gives CASSPGLFGYTF.

This clone was seen more than once but under ten times. V usage is TRBV4-2 and J usage is TRBJ2-1; the D gene is possibly TRBD1 (6 bases). CDR3 length equals 13 residues. CDR1 is LGHNA, CDR2 YNFKEQ, per germline. V lost 4 bases, J lost 8 bases, and 12 bases lay in between. CDR3 DNA sequence: TGTGCCAGCAGCCCGGTACCAGGGGATGAGCAGTTCTTC. It yields the protein CASSPVPGDEQFF.

This chain uses TRBV4-2 with TRBJ2-5; 9 positions agree with TRBD1. With 0 bases clipped from V and 5 bases from J, the junction kept 4 bases outside the gene matches. This CDR3 region has 15 residues. Germline-derived CDR1 and CDR2 are LGHNA and YNFKEQ. CDR3 protein: CASSQEQGARETQYF. For the CDR3, the DNA is TGTGCCAGCAGCCAAGAACAGGGGGCTCGGGAGACCCAGTACTTC.

The CDR3 nucleotides read TGTGCCAGCAGGGTGACAGGGGAAGCTTTCTTT. It encodes CASRVTGEAFF. The chain uses TRBV2 and TRBJ1-1; 7 bases are shared with TRBD1. CDR3 length: 11 residues. Per germline, CDR1 SNHLY and CDR2 FYNNEI. Unmatched junction bases numbered 3, after V lost 6 bases and J lost 8 bases.

The table lists this clone with a count of one. The V gene is TRBV5-1, the J gene TRBJ2-4; no clear D. The CDR3 is 13 residues long. Trimming shortened V by 5 bases and J by 3 bases, and 9 bases separated the two germline ends. Germline assignment: CDR1 SGHRS and CDR2 YFSETQ. This CDR3 is CASRPPGKNIQYF. CDR3 nucleotide sequence: TGCGCCAGCAGACCTCCGGGCAAAAACATTCAGTACTTC.

This chain uses TRBV7-2 with TRBJ1-1, with 7 bases identical to TRBD1. This CDR3 contains 15 residues. CDR1 and CDR2 from the germline V gene are SGHTA and FQGNSA. V lost 2 bases to trimming and J lost 1 base; unmatched junction nucleotides: 4. CDR3 DNA sequence: TGTGCCAGCAGCTTAAGCCGGGACAGGAACACTGAAGCTTTCTTT. Encoded protein: CASSLSRDRNTEAFF.

CDR3 in DNA: TGTGCCAGCAGCCTAGGGGGGGGGTCTTACGAGCAGTACTTC. This encodes CASSLGGGSYEQYF. V is TRBV7-9 and J is TRBJ2-7; possible D gene TRBD2, 7 bases. Trimming pared 5 bases from V and 4 bases from J, leaving 15 bases between. CDR3 length equals 14 residues. Germline V CDR1 and CDR2: SEHNR, FQNEAQ (reference sequence).

The count of this clone is one. Other DNA sequences in this specimen translate into the identical CDR3. The V gene is TRBV27, the J gene TRBJ1-1; maybe TRBD1 (6 bases). Germline CDR1 is MNHEY and CDR2 is SMNVEV (reference sequence). V shed 3 bases and J shed 4 bases, with 12 bases lying between them. This CDR3 comprises 14 residues. CDR3 DNA sequence: TGTGCCAGCAGTTTCCTGACAGGCGGCACTGAAGCTTTCTTT. Its protein product is CASSFLTGGTEAFF.

The chain combines TRBV14 with TRBJ2-3; D might be TRBD1 (6 bases). The germline V and J ends were trimmed by 1 base and 4 bases, with 12 bases remaining between them. This CDR3 comprises 15 residues. Germline V gene data show CDR1 as SGHDN and CDR2 as FVKESK. CDR3 bases: TGTGCCAGCAGCCAAGGCCAGGGGCGAGCAGATACGCAGTATTTT. It translates to CASSQGQGRADTQYF.

The CDR3 DNA follows: TGTGCCAGCAGCGCGGGGAGCGGTACCTACAATGAGCAGTTCTTC. As protein: CASSAGSGTYNEQFF. The chain recombines TRBV7-6 with TRBJ2-1, with a tentative D call TRBD2 (6 bases). The length of the CDR3 is 15 residues. Germline assignment: CDR1 SGHVS and CDR2 FNYEAQ. V dropped 5 bases and J dropped 2 bases, with 13 bases sitting between them. The complete variable domain, with remaining parts taken from reference TRBV7-6 and TRBJ2-1, reads GAGVSQSPRYKVTKRGQDVALRCDPISGHVSLYWYRQALGQGPEFLTYFNYEAQQDKSGLPNDRFSAERPEGSISTLTIQRTEQRDSAMYRCASSAGSGTYNEQFFGPGTRLTVL.

The rearrangement joins TRBV5-4 to TRBJ2-7, with 7 bases identical to TRBD2. This CDR3 is built from 14 residues. Germline V gene lookup returns CDR1 SGHNT and CDR2 YYREEE (reference sequence). After removal of 3 bases from V and 5 bases from J, the junction contained 8 bases not matched to a gene. The CDR3 DNA is TGTGCCAGCAGCTGGGGGGGTAGCGCCCACGAGCAGTACTTC. Residues: CASSWGGSAHEQYF.

V and J are TRBV6-5 and TRBJ2-3; 10 nucleotides line up with TRBD2. The germline V gene has CDR1 MNHEY and CDR2 SVGAGI. CDR3 length: 15 residues. J lost 3 bases, V lost 0 bases, and 0 bases had no gene match. CDR3 nucleotides: TGTGCCAGCAGTTACTCGACTAGCGGGACAGATACGCAGTATTTT. Amino acid sequence: CASSYSTSGTDTQYF.

This chain joins TRBV5-4 and TRBJ1-2, with D perhaps TRBD1 (6 bases). Germline V gene lookup returns CDR1 SGHNT and CDR2 YYREEE (reference sequence). The CDR3 contains 13 residues. With 0 bases removed from V and 7 bases from J, the gap between germline ends came to 10 bases. The CDR3 reads CASSLATGIGYTF. The CDR3 DNA reads as TGTGCCAGCAGCTTGGCTACAGGGATTGGCTACACCTTC. Supplemented by reference TRBV5-4 and TRBJ1-2, the full variable domain reads ETGVTQSPTHLIKTRGQQVTLRCSSQSGHNTVSWYQQALGQGPQFIFQYYREEENGRGNFPPRFSGLQFPNYSSELNVNALELDDSALYLCASSLATGIGYTFGSGTRLTVV.

Only one count was recorded for this clone. This chain uses TRBV2 with TRBJ2-1, with TRBD2 matching 7 bases. Germline loops: CDR1 SNHLY, CDR2 FYNNEI. Germline trimming cut 5 bases from V and 0 bases from J; bases unmatched to any gene: 7. CDR3 length: 16 amino acids. The CDR3 DNA follows: TGTGCCAGCAGTCGCTCTCGGGACTACTCCTACAATGAGCAGTTCTTC. It encodes CASSRSRDYSYNEQFF. The whole variable domain, filled in from reference TRBV2 and TRBJ2-1, reads EPEVTQTPSHQVTQMGQEVILRCVPISNHLYFYWYRQILGQKVEFLVSFYNNEISEKSEIFDDQFSVERPDGSNFTLKIRSTKLEDSAMYFCASSRSRDYSYNEQFFGPGTRLTVL.

V is TRBV18 and J is TRBJ1-4; no clear D gene. CDR3 length equals 14 residues. Germline CDR1 reads KGHSH; CDR2 reads LQKENI. Trimming took off 4 bases at V and 0 bases at J, with 6 bases between the two ends. This CDR3 reads CASSLGTTNEKLFF. The CDR3 bases are TGTGCCAGCTCACTCGGGACAACTAATGAAAAACTGTTTTTT. The variable domain in full, completed from reference TRBV18 and TRBJ1-4, reads NAGVMQNPRHLVRRRGQEARLRCSPMKGHSHVYWYRQLPEEGLKFMVYLQKENIIDESGMPKERFSAEFPKEGPSILRIQQVVRGDSAAYFCASSLGTTNEKLFFGSGTQLSVL.

The chain is built from TRBV21-1 and TRBJ2-7; the table's TRBD1 call for D was not verified on the DNA. TRBV21-1 is described as a pseudogene. The CDR3 consists of 19 residues. The DNA of the CDR3 is TGTGCCAGCAGCAATTATGAATACCCCCTCCCAGGGGCGAACTACGAGCAGTACTTC. Amino acid sequence: CASSNYEYPLPGANYEQYF.

This clone was counted between two and nine times. The V call is TRBV28, the J call TRBJ2-7, with D possibly TRBD2 on 6 matching bases. Germline CDR1 MDHEN, CDR2 SYDVKM. V was clipped by 7 bases and J by 4 bases, with 14 bases between them. This CDR3 region has 13 residues. The CDR3: CASTLTRGYEQYF. In DNA form, the CDR3 reads TGTGCCAGCACCTTAACCCGGGGGTACGAGCAGTACTTC.

The V and J genes are TRBV6-5 and TRBJ2-7; weak D call: TRBD2 (7 bases). Deletions cut 0 bases from V and 7 bases from J, with 19 bases between. CDR1 is MNHEY and CDR2 is SVGAGI in the germline V gene. This CDR3 has 16 amino acids. CDR3 protein: CASSYSLAGVTGEQYF. DNA for the CDR3: TGTGCCAGCAGTTACTCGCTTGCGGGAGTCACAGGGGAGCAGTACTTC.

V is TRBV6-4 and J is TRBJ2-3; no clear D gene. There are 13 residues in the CDR3. Germline CDR1 is MRHNA and CDR2 is SNTAGT. V lost 0 bases to trimming and J lost 3 bases, with 4 bases between them. The CDR3 spells CASSDSATDTQYF. CDR3 in DNA: TGTGCCAGCAGTGACTCAGCAACAGATACGCAGTATTTT.

The chain joins TRBV7-2 to TRBJ2-1, with 10 nucleotides matching TRBD2. Germline values: CDR1 SGHTA, CDR2 FQGNSA. This CDR3 contains 15 residues. The V gene end was trimmed by 6 bases and the J gene end by 9 bases; junction bases not matched to a gene: 11. Written as DNA, the CDR3 is TGTGCCAGCAGGTATGGAGCGGGAGGGAAGGTTGAGCAGTTCTTC. This translates into CASRYGAGGKVEQFF.

The chain uses TRBV7-9 and TRBJ2-3; D is perhaps TRBD2 (5 bases). The CDR3 sequence is 15 residues long. V lost 1 base and J 0 bases, leaving 8 bases between the germline ends. Per the germline V gene, CDR1 is SEHNR and CDR2 is FQNEAQ (reference sequence). CDR3 sequence (DNA): TGTGCCAGCAGCTTAGATGGCGGGAGCACAGATACGCAGTATTTT. This encodes CASSLDGGSTDTQYF.

The chain links TRBV11-1 to TRBJ2-5; TRBD2 matches 10 bases. J gave up 2 bases and V 1 base, and 7 bases lay outside the gene matches. This CDR3 is built from 17 residues. Germline assignment: CDR1 SGHAT and CDR2 FQDESV (reference sequence). CDR3 DNA sequence: TGTGCCAGCAGCTTAGATAGGACTAGCGGAATTCAAGAGACCCAGTACTTC. Its translation: CASSLDRTSGIQETQYF.